This paragraph covers one T cell receptor (beta chain) sequence. The antigen remains undetermined. Per the germline V gene, CDR1 is SGHRS and CDR2 is YFSETQ. Unmatched junction bases numbered 4, after V lost 0 bases and J lost 4 bases. The CDR3 runs 15 residues. The record originates from a study of radiotherapy plus CTLA-4 blockade in lung cancer. Study as a whole: Patients showed objective responses in about a sixth of cases, and disease control was achieved by around 30%. Whole-study results and caveats: It was early blood T cell clone dynamics, with interferon-beta, that reportedly best predicted response. Expansion in blood of tumor-derived TCR clones was seen after radiotherapy plus ipilimumab.

Receiving focal radiation plus CTLA-4 blockade with ipilimumab were patients who had chemo-refractory metastatic non-small-cell lung cancer. The data were produced by immunoSEQ multiplex PCR, yet TCRdb's version contains in-frame clones alone and is incomplete. The sample has about 80,000 clones, around 86% seen once. The rearrangement joins TRBV5-1 to TRBJ1-1; 9 nucleotides agree with TRBD1. This clonotype originated in a human donor with non-small cell lung cancer who had a partial response to radiotherapy plus ipilimumab. The starting material was peripheral blood, obtained from a patient treated with radiotherapy plus ipilimumab. The DNA of the CDR3 is TGCGCCAGCAGCTTGGGGGACAGGGACGGCACTGAAGCTTTCTTT. It codes for CASSLGDRDGTEAFF.